This is a list of T cell receptor beta chains from one sample in a study of T cells in Graves' hyperthyroidism and ophthalmopathy. TCRdb used MiXCR to reprocess the multiplex PCR reads, holding one entry per CDR3 protein. The sample holds about 55,000 distinct CDR3 sequences, around 53% seen once. The specimen sequenced was blood. The source is a woman aged 55-75 years with Graves' ophthalmopathy. Both conserved end residues are part of each CDR3. D genes are given only for firm matches. The size entry is marked missing in some rows and otherwise reads once, few, many or a size class.

many	NA	TRBV4-2	TRBJ2-5	TGTGCCAGCAGCCCTTTAATAAGCGGGTACCAAGAGACCCAGTACTTC	CASSPLISGYQETQYF
medium-sized	NA	TRBV29-1	TRBJ1-1	TGCAGCGTCACCGTAACAGCTAATACTGAAGCTTTCTTT	CSVTVTANTEAFF
many	NA	TRBV2	TRBJ1-1	TGTGCCAGCAGTGAAGTGCGGGACTCTGAAGCTTTCTTT	CASSEVRDSEAFF
few	NA	TRBV7-2	TRBJ2-3	TGTGCCAGCACCCACTTCTCCACAGATACGCAGTATTTT	CASTHFSTDTQYF
NA	NA	TRBV7-9	TRBJ2-1	TGTGCCGGCAGCTTGTGGAACAGCTACTACAATGAGCAGTTCTTC	CAGSLWNSYYNEQFF
many	NA	TRBV5-6	TRBJ2-2	TGTGCCAGCAGCTGGGGGTGGGGTACGGACGGGGAGCTGTTTTTT	CASSWGWGTDGELFF
NA	NA	TRBV5-1	TRBJ2-5	TGCGCCAGCAGCTGGAACTCCGCCGGGACCCAGGACTTC	CASSWNSAGTQDF
NA	TRBD2	TRBV4-3	TRBJ2-1	TGCGCCAGCAGCCAAGAAGGGACGGGGGGGATCTCTATTTCCAATGAGCAGTTCTTC	CASSQEGTGGISISNEQFF
many	NA	TRBV28	TRBJ1-1	TGTGCCAGCAGCCCAGACAGAGCGGGGACTGAAGCTTTCTTT	CASSPDRAGTEAFF
many	TRBD1	TRBV20-1	TRBJ1-5	TGCAGTGCTAGAGGGGGACAGGGTTATAGTCAGCCCCAGCATTTT	CSARGGQGYSQPQHF
many	TRBD2	TRBV11-2	TRBJ2-1	TGTGCCAGCAGCCTTAGCGGGGGTTACAATGAGCAGTTCTTC	CASSLSGGYNEQFF
NA	NA	TRBV7-2	TRBJ1-5	TGTGCCAGCAGCTTAGGCCCAGGCCAGGCGGGCAATCAGCCCCAGCATTTT	CASSLGPGQAGNQPQHF
many	TRBD2	TRBV6-2/TRBV6-3	TRBJ2-3	TGTGCCAGCAGCCCCGGACTAGCGGGGGGACCCAGCACAGATACGCAGTATTTT	CASSPGLAGGPSTDTQYF
many	NA	TRBV6-5	TRBJ1-4	TGTGCCAGCAGTTACTCGGGGGGAGGCGGTGAAAAACTGTTTTTT	CASSYSGGGGEKLFF
NA	NA	TRBV14	TRBJ2-1	TGTGCCAGCAGCCAAGAGGGATTAGGGTACAATGAGCAGTTCTTC	CASSQEGLGYNEQFF
NA	TRBD2	TRBV10-1	TRBJ2-3	TGCGCCAGCAGTGACTTAGCGGGGAATAGCACAGATACGCAGTATTTT	CASSDLAGNSTDTQYF
NA	NA	TRBV11-2	TRBJ2-1	TGTGCCAGCAGCATCTACAACGAGCAGTTCTTC	CASSIYNEQFF
NA	NA	TRBV12-3/TRBV12-4	TRBJ2-7	TGTGCCAGCAGTTTTTCGGCGGGTAACGAGCAGTACTTC	CASSFSAGNEQYF
once	NA	TRBV7-6	TRBJ1-5	TGTGCCAGCAGCTTAGACGAGTCTACCCAGCATTTT	CASSLDESTQHF
many	TRBD2	TRBV15	TRBJ2-7	TGTGCCACCAGCAGAGGAGTTTTTGGCGGGAGTAACTCCTACGAGCAGTACTTC	CATSRGVFGGSNSYEQYF
NA	NA	TRBV15	TRBJ1-4	TGTGCCACCAGCAGAGATCGTGGCAGGGATAATGAAAAACTGTTTTTT	CATSRDRGRDNEKLFF
many	TRBD2	TRBV6-2/TRBV6-3	TRBJ2-7	TGTGCCAGCAAGGGACTAGCTTCATCCTACGAGCAGTACTTC	CASKGLASSYEQYF
NA	TRBD1	TRBV12-3/TRBV12-4	TRBJ1-2	TGTGCCAGCAGTTTATTGGGACCGGGACAGGGTCGGGATGGCTACACCTTC	CASSLLGPGQGRDGYTF
NA	NA	TRBV20-1	TRBJ2-7	TGTAGTGCTAGGGAGTCCGGGACCTATGAGCAGTACTTC	CSARESGTYEQYF
NA	NA	TRBV2	TRBJ2-3	TGTGCCAGCAGGATTAGCGTAAGCACAGATACGCAGTATTTT	CASRISVSTDTQYF
many	NA	TRBV7-2	TRBJ2-5	TGTGCCAGCAGCCCACTAGGACCGGGGGCAGGGGAGACCCAGTACTTC	CASSPLGPGAGETQYF
many	TRBD1	TRBV7-9	TRBJ1-5	TGTGCCAGCAGCTTAGAACAGGGGTATGGCAATCAGCCCCAGCATTTT	CASSLEQGYGNQPQHF
once	TRBD2	TRBV2	TRBJ2-7	TGTGCCAGCATCCCGAGCCCAGGGAGGGCTCGCTACGAGCTGTACTTC	CASIPSPGRARYELYF
many	NA	TRBV5-4	TRBJ1-2	TGTGCCAGCAGCTTGGAAGCTCATGGCTACACCTTC	CASSLEAHGYTF
medium-sized	NA	TRBV24-1	TRBJ2-3	TGTGCCACCAGTGGGGAATATGAGCAGTATTTT	CATSGEYEQYF
NA	NA	TRBV7-2	TRBJ1-1	TGTGCCAGCAGAGTTATGGTTGGGGGTGACACTGAAGCTTTCTTT	CASRVMVGGDTEAFF
NA	NA	TRBV19	TRBJ2-1	TGTGCCAGTAGTAGGAACAGGGCGGGAGTTCGCAATGAGCAGTTCTTC	CASSRNRAGVRNEQFF
many	NA	TRBV4-1	TRBJ2-2	TGCGCCAGCAGCCAACGTACACCAATTAACACCGGGGAGCTGTTTTTT	CASSQRTPINTGELFF
medium-sized	NA	TRBV10-1	TRBJ2-3	TGCGCCAGCAGTGATGTACAGGGTACGCAGTATTTT	CASSDVQGTQYF
many	NA	TRBV20-1	TRBJ2-3	TGCAGTGCTAGAGAGACAAGCACAGATACGCAGTATTTT	CSARETSTDTQYF
NA	NA	TRBV7-2	TRBJ1-2	TGTGCCAGCAGCTCGTACACAAACACTGGCTACACCTTC	CASSSYTNTGYTF
many	TRBD2	TRBV6-6	TRBJ2-1	TGTGCCAGCAGCTCCCTTAGCGGGGGGCGTTACAATGAGCAGTTCTTC	CASSSLSGGRYNEQFF
NA	NA	TRBV28	TRBJ2-2	TGTGCCAGCAGCTTTCCAGCCCGGGAGTGGGGCACCGGGGAGCTGTTTTTT	CASSFPAREWGTGELFF
NA	NA	TRBV7-2	TRBJ1-3	TGTGCCAGCAGCTTAGTTCCTAGTTTTTATAGGGATCCTGGAAACACCATATATTTT	CASSLVPSFYRDPGNTIYF
NA	TRBD1	TRBV2	TRBJ1-4	TGTGCCAGCAGTCAGGACAGGGGGCGAGGTGAAAAACTGTTTTTT	CASSQDRGRGEKLFF
many	NA	TRBV3-1	TRBJ2-7	TGTGCCAGCAGCCATTACGACGAGCAGTACTTC	CASSHYDEQYF
many	TRBD2	TRBV6-1	TRBJ2-1	TGTGCCAGCTCAACACTAGCGTACAATGAGCAGTTCTTC	CASSTLAYNEQFF
many	NA	TRBV7-8	TRBJ2-5	TGTGCCAGCAGCTTAGGTCCCGACAGGTTGGGTCAGGAGACCCAGTACTTC	CASSLGPDRLGQETQYF
once	NA	TRBV7-2	TRBJ1-1	TGTGCCAGCAGCCCACGGACACAAACTGAAGCTTTCTTT	CASSPRTQTEAFF
many	TRBD2	TRBV4-2	TRBJ2-2	TGTGCCAGCAGCCAAGAGGGACTAGCGGGAGTGGGCGGGGAGCTGTTTTTT	CASSQEGLAGVGGELFF
NA	TRBD1	TRBV9	TRBJ2-3	TGTGCCAGCAGCTTGGGACAGGGGACAGATACGCAGTATTTT	CASSLGQGTDTQYF
NA	NA	TRBV15	TRBJ2-7	TGTGCCACCAGCACCGGGGGCCTCTACGAGCAGTACTTC	CATSTGGLYEQYF
NA	TRBD1	TRBV29-1	TRBJ1-6	TGCAGCGTTGGCCAGACAGGGGAAAATTCACCCCTCCACTTT	CSVGQTGENSPLHF
NA	NA	TRBV2	TRBJ2-7	TGTGCCAGCAGTGAACCAGGGATTGGGAGCTACGAGCAGTACTTC	CASSEPGIGSYEQYF